Included here is one T cell receptor (beta chain) sequence, with context. Terminally differentiated effector memory CD45RA+ cells were excluded by CCR7 positive selection of CD45RO-negative cells. These data belong to a study of shared clonotypes between healthy human individuals. Germline V gene data show CDR1 as LGHNA and CDR2 as YSLEER. Trimming shortened V by 0 bases and J by 0 bases, and 9 bases separated the two germline ends. The CDR3 has 15 amino acids. Deep level was the assay's run setting. In the sorted-subset replicate PCRs, 200 ng DNA, around 30,000 T cell genomes, was used. Using immunoSEQ multiplex PCR, the repertoire was profiled, and TCRdb retains in-frame clones only, with some absent. The table lists approximately 1.9 million clones, roughly 93% of them singletons.

The chain joins TRBV4-3 to TRBJ2-7; no clear D. The clonotype comes from a man younger than 30 in good health. Some clones in this sample may be carry-over from other donors' samples. The material sequenced was naive CD8+ T cells from PBMCs. In DNA form, the CDR3 reads TGCGCCAGCAGCCAAGATTTGTACAGCTCCTACGAGCAGTACTTC. It encodes CASSQDLYSSYEQYF.